These 32 T cell receptor beta chains came from one sample sequenced in a study of regulatory T cells in long-lasting Graves disease. Indicated time point: persistent/refractory GD, antithyroid drugs over 5 years with positive TRAb. Extracted PBMC RNA gave rise to the TCR library. For TCR beta, libraries came from iRepertoire HTBI primers and Arm-PCR of CDR3 regions. MiXCR was run by TCRdb on the multiplex PCR reads, yielding one entry per CDR3 protein. The table includes some 370,000 distinct CDR3 sequences, more than 20% detected once. The source material was peripheral blood mononuclear cells (PBMCs), sampled when the disease was refractory, from a patient treated with antithyroid drugs. Every receptor here comes from a female donor with Graves disease.

This clonotype was seen a few times. The rearrangement joins TRBV11-2 to TRBJ2-7, with D unclear. CDR1 is SGHAT, CDR2 FQNNGV, per germline. The CDR3 has 14 amino acids. The V end lost 0 bases, the J end lost 3 bases, and 9 bases lay between the germline ends. The CDR3, as DNA: TGTGCCAGCAGCTTAGAGCGGAATAACTACGAGCAGTACTTC. This sequence encodes CASSLERNNYEQYF.

This clonotype was seen only a few times. The rearrangement links TRBV7-8 to TRBJ1-5, with 7 bases that match TRBD1. This CDR3 contains 19 residues. Germline lookup yields CDR1 SGHVS and CDR2 FQNEAQ. The trim removed 5 bases at V and 0 bases at J, leaving 16 bases unmatched. The CDR3 nucleotides are TGTGCCAGCAGCCAGGGCAGGGGGGCATTATCGTATAGCAATCAGCCCCAGCATTTT. Protein product: CASSQGRGALSYSNQPQHF.

J is TRBJ2-7 and V is TRBV7-2; TRBD2 matches 7 bases. The CDR3 is 14 residues long. Germline V lookup: CDR1 SGHTA, CDR2 FQGNSA. The ends lost 3 bases at V and 3 bases at J; junction bases unmatched: 5. The CDR3 spells CASSFFQRDYEQYF. Here the CDR3 DNA reads TGTGCCAGCAGCTTCTTTCAGCGGGACTACGAGCAGTACTTC. The whole variable domain, filled in from reference TRBV7-2 and TRBJ2-7, reads GAGVSQSPSNKVTEKGKDVELRCDPISGHTALYWYRQSLGQGLEFLIYFQGNSAPDKSGLPSDRFSAERTGGSVSTLTIQRTQQEDSAVYLCASSFFQRDYEQYFGPGTRLTVT.

As for this clonotype: This may come from a read error, since a much larger clone is one base off. The CDR3 carries no conserved terminal phenylalanine or tryptophan, so it likely arises from a read error. The chain is built from TRBV6-2 or TRBV6-3 and TRBJ1-2, with unresolved D. From germline, CDR1 is MNHEY and CDR2 SVGEGT. The V end lost 8 bases, the J end lost 8 bases, and 18 bases lay between the germline ends. This CDR3 spans 13 amino acids. Written as DNA, the CDR3 is TGTGCCAGCTTACAATGGACGAGTCTGGGCTACACCTCC. The encoded protein is CASLQWTSLGYTS.

As to this clonotype: It is likely a read error: a sequence one base away is far more abundant. V is TRBV27 and J is TRBJ2-2; D ambiguous. V gave up 5 bases and J gave up 0 bases, with 4 bases separating them. The CDR3 has 13 residues. The germline V gene encodes CDR1 MNHEY and CDR2 SMNVEV (reference sequence). For the CDR3, the DNA is TGTGCCAGCAGTATACCGAACACCGGGGAGCTGTTTTTT. Its translation is CASSIPNTGELFF.

In its sample, this clonotype was seen once. The chain links TRBV6-5 to TRBJ1-1; no clear D. This CDR3 spans 12 amino acids. Trimming left V 0 bases short and J 8 bases short, with 7 bases between. Germline V CDR1 and CDR2: MNHEY, SVGAGI. The DNA for the CDR3 is TGTGCCAGCAGTTACTCGGGCAGGGAAGCTTTCTTT. This codes for CASSYSGREAFF.

This chain links TRBV4-3 with TRBJ1-5; no firm D call. The CDR3 spans 14 residues. The V end lost 0 bases, the J end lost 4 bases, and 7 bases lay between the germline ends. Germline V gene lookup returns CDR1 LGHNA and CDR2 YSLEER. The CDR3 here is CASSQESGNQPQHF. CDR3 in DNA: TGCGCCAGCAGCCAAGAATCCGGGAATCAGCCCCAGCATTTT.

The CDR3 sequence is CSVEGWSFPYEQYF. The CDR3 nucleotides are TGCAGCGTTGAAGGTTGGTCTTTCCCCTACGAGCAGTACTTC. V is TRBV29-1 and J is TRBJ2-7; D is unresolved. Trimming left V 1 base short and J 2 bases short, with 12 bases between. CDR1 is SQVTM and CDR2 is ANQGSEA in the germline V gene. The CDR3 spans 14 residues.

This clonotype was found many times. V and J are TRBV27 and TRBJ2-3; D is ambiguous. Germline V gene sequence: CDR1 MNHEY, CDR2 SMNVEV (reference sequence). This CDR3 region has 14 residues. V was shortened by 3 bases and J by 0 bases, with 7 bases between the two germline ends. The CDR3 region is CASSFLDSTDTQYF. The CDR3, as DNA: TGTGCCAGCAGTTTTTTGGACAGCACAGATACGCAGTATTTT.

With regard to this clonotype: Since no conserved phenylalanine or tryptophan closes the CDR3, a read error is the likely cause. This chain connects TRBV12-3 or TRBV12-4 to TRBJ2-3; D perhaps matches TRBD2 (6 bases). The length of the CDR3 is 14 residues. Trimming took off 2 bases at V and 6 bases at J, with 12 bases between the two ends. CDR3 amino acids: CASSLSSGHDTQYS. The DNA of the CDR3 is TGTGCCAGCAGTTTATCCAGCGGGCATGATACGCAGTATTCT.

The chain couples TRBV19 to TRBJ2-7, with 13 bases that match TRBD2. The V gene's germline CDR1 is LNHDA and CDR2 SQIVND (reference sequence). Trimming cost V 10 bases and J 4 bases; bases outside gene matches: 16. The CDR3 runs 17 residues. The CDR3 region has the DNA TGTGCCACTCGCCGACTAGCGGGAGGCCCAAGGGGTTACGAGCAGTACTTC. Translating gives CATRRLAGGPRGYEQYF.

This clonotype has at least ten counts. This chain uses TRBV3-1 with TRBJ1-1; D uncertain. This CDR3 spans 13 amino acids. The germline V gene has CDR1 LGHDT and CDR2 YNNKEL (reference sequence). With 4 bases removed from V and 1 base from J, the gap between germline ends came to 7 bases. The CDR3 region is CASSPEPNTEAFF. In nucleotides, the CDR3 is TGTGCCAGCAGCCCTGAACCGAACACTGAAGCTTTCTTT.

This clonotype has more than one count but fewer than ten. This chain uses TRBV29-1 with TRBJ2-7, with 8 bases lining up with TRBD1. V gave up 3 bases and J gave up 5 bases; unmatched junction bases: 15. This CDR3 is built from 16 residues. The germline gives CDR1 SQVTM, CDR2 ANQGSEA. CDR3 sequence reads: CSVDEGRTGSVHEQYF. In DNA, the CDR3 is TGCAGCGTTGATGAGGGAAGGACAGGGAGCGTCCACGAGCAGTACTTC.

The chain couples TRBV7-2 to TRBJ2-1; D is undetermined. The V end lost 5 bases, the J end lost 9 bases, and 11 bases lay between the germline ends. Germline V gives CDR1 SGHTA, CDR2 FQGNSA. This CDR3 is 12 amino acids long. CDR3: CASSPSVGEQFF. The DNA of the CDR3 is TGTGCCAGCAGCCCCTCAGTGGGTGAGCAGTTCTTC. Filled out from reference TRBV7-2 and TRBJ2-1, the complete variable domain reads GAGVSQSPSNKVTEKGKDVELRCDPISGHTALYWYRQSLGQGLEFLIYFQGNSAPDKSGLPSDRFSAERTGGSVSTLTIQRTQQEDSAVYLCASSPSVGEQFFGPGTRLTVL.

This clonotype was detected only a few times. The chain is built from TRBV5-1 and TRBJ1-2, with D possibly being TRBD1 (5 bases). Trimming stripped 3 bases from V and 3 bases from J, with 12 bases between. Germline V lookup: CDR1 SGHRS, CDR2 YFSETQ. This CDR3 has 14 amino acids. This CDR3 reads CASSSKGWDYGYTF. CDR3 sequence (DNA): TGCGCCAGCAGCTCAAAGGGGTGGGACTATGGCTACACCTTC.

This chain uses TRBV4-3 with TRBJ2-5; possible D gene TRBD1, 6 bases. Trimming removed 4 bases from V and 4 bases from J, with 10 bases in between. Germline values: CDR1 LGHNA, CDR2 YSLEER. The CDR3 contains 13 residues. DNA of the CDR3: TGCGCCAGCAGCCCGGGACACCGAGAGACCCAGTACTTC. It specifies CASSPGHRETQYF.

In its sample, this clonotype was seen once. The chain joins TRBV10-3 to TRBJ2-1, with 7 bases lining up with TRBD2. The CDR3 is 17 residues long. The germline V gene has CDR1 ENHRY and CDR2 SYGVKD. V shed 3 bases and J 0 bases; nucleotides not matched to a gene: 8. DNA of the CDR3: TGTGCCATCAGTGACCGCGGGCGGGAGAGCTCCTACAATGAGCAGTTCTTC. Its translation is CAISDRGRESSYNEQFF.

The rearrangement links TRBV7-2 to TRBJ2-3; a weak D match, TRBD2 (5 bases). The CDR3 sequence is 15 residues long. V was clipped by 1 base and J by 2 bases, with 10 bases between them. The germline CDR1 and CDR2 sequences are SGHTA and FQGNSA. In DNA form, the CDR3 reads TGTGCCAGCAGCTTAGTTTCCGGGGACACAGATACGCAGTATTTT. As protein: CASSLVSGDTDTQYF.

This clonotype was seen only a few times. A read error may be the cause here, since a much bigger clone is one base away. The rearrangement joins TRBV30 to TRBJ1-6; TRBD1 is a possible D gene (5 bases). Germline CDR1 GTSNPN, CDR2 SVGIG (reference sequence). There are 14 residues in the CDR3. In nucleotides, the CDR3 is TGTTCCTGGAGTGTACGGGGCGCAAGTTCACCCCTCCACTTT. This codes for CSWSVRGASSPLHF.

Ten or more counts support this clonotype. The rearrangement joins TRBV12-3 or TRBV12-4 to TRBJ2-7; 9 bases line up with TRBD2. J was trimmed by 3 bases and V by 3 bases; bases with no gene match: 18. This CDR3 has 19 amino acids. The CDR3 spells CASSFRPGTSKNGYYEQYF. Written as DNA, the CDR3 is TGTGCCAGCAGTTTTAGGCCCGGGACTAGCAAGAACGGCTACTACGAGCAGTACTTC.

V usage is TRBV5-1 and J usage is TRBJ1-2; a possible D gene is TRBD1 (5 bases). This CDR3 comprises 15 residues. Germline loops: CDR1 SGHRS, CDR2 YFSETQ. V dropped 4 bases and J dropped 4 bases, with 17 bases sitting between them. The CDR3 here is CASSLGLGRFYGYTF. In nucleotides, the CDR3 is TGCGCCAGCAGCCTAGGACTGGGGCGGTTCTATGGCTACACCTTC.

The chain's CDR3 is CASSARQHYGYTF. CDR3 DNA: TGTGCCAGCAGCGCTCGACAGCACTATGGCTACACCTTC. The chain is built from TRBV14 and TRBJ1-2; D perhaps matches TRBD1 (5 bases). There are 13 residues in the CDR3. Germline V gene lookup returns CDR1 SGHDN and CDR2 FVKESK. Trimming took 5 bases from V and 3 from J, leaving 10 bases between them.

As concerns this clonotype: A far larger clone is just one base off, so this is likely a read error. The chain combines TRBV7-6 with TRBJ2-5; D is uncertain. Germline-derived CDR1 and CDR2 are SGHVS and FNYEAQ. The CDR3 covers 12 residues. Trimming stripped 6 bases from V and 0 bases from J, with 5 bases between. The CDR3 nucleotides read TGTGCCAGCAGAAGGTACCAAGAGACCCAGTACTTC. Its translation is CASRRYQETQYF.

The chain recombines TRBV6-6 with TRBJ1-3; TRBD1 aligns across 8 bases. The CDR3 has 19 amino acids. Germline lookup yields CDR1 MNHNY and CDR2 SVGAGI (reference sequence). V shed 0 bases, J shed 1 base, and the junction held 11 bases outside the gene matches. The CDR3 nucleotides are TGTGCCAGCAGTTACTCGGGTGTTGCAGGGGGCGAATCTGGAAACACCATATATTTT. Protein sequence: CASSYSGVAGGESGNTIYF.

The chain carries TRBV6-1 and TRBJ2-2; tentative D call: TRBD1 (6 bases). CDR1 and CDR2 (germline): MNHNS, SASEGT. V lost 6 bases and J lost 3, with 14 bases in between. The CDR3 covers 15 residues. CDR3 in amino acids: CASRPDRADTGELFF. The DNA of the CDR3 is TGTGCCAGCAGACCGGACAGAGCGGACACCGGGGAGCTGTTTTTT.

Only one count was recorded for this clonotype. One end of the junction does not line up with germline, which may come from a read error. V is TRBV27 and J is TRBJ2-7; TRBD2 matches 9 bases. The CDR3 is 16 amino acids. In germline, CDR1 is MNHEY, CDR2 SMNVEV (reference sequence). CDR3 in DNA: TGTGCCGGCAGTTTAGTAGCGGGAGCCCCTCCCGGAGGGCAGTACTTC. As protein: CAGSLVAGAPPGGQYF.

The genes are TRBV20-1 and TRBJ1-1; D remains ambiguous. Germline V gene lookup returns CDR1 DFQATT and CDR2 SNEGSKA (reference sequence). The CDR3 spans 13 residues. V lost 0 bases and J 6 bases, leaving 11 bases between the germline ends. The CDR3 region is CSARDPRLAEAFF. CDR3 DNA sequence: TGCAGTGCTAGAGACCCCCGGTTGGCTGAAGCTTTCTTT.

The CDR3 sequence is CATSIGQQETQYF. The CDR3 DNA follows: TGTGCCACCAGCATAGGCCAGCAAGAGACCCAGTACTTC. The chain carries TRBV15 and TRBJ2-5; D gene uncertain. This CDR3 region has 13 residues. V dropped 4 bases and J dropped 2 bases, with 8 bases sitting between them. Germline CDR1 LNHNV, CDR2 YYDKDF (reference sequence).

In this sample, this clonotype turned up a few times. The genes are TRBV2 and TRBJ2-5; 7 nucleotides align to TRBD2. CDR1 is SNHLY and CDR2 is FYNNEI in the germline V gene. The CDR3 has 15 amino acids. V gave up 2 bases and J gave up 4 bases; unmatched junction bases: 7. CDR3 sequence (DNA): TGTGCCAGCAGTGAATCTAGCACGGGGGGAGAGACCCAGTACTTC. This encodes CASSESSTGGETQYF.

This clonotype was found a few times. CDR3 in amino acids: CSASGSAGGELFF. In DNA form, the CDR3 reads TGCAGTGCTAGTGGGTCAGCAGGCGGGGAGCTGTTTTTT. The chain carries TRBV20-1 and TRBJ2-2; D unresolved. The CDR3 runs 13 residues. Germline CDR1 and CDR2: DFQATT and SNEGSKA (reference sequence). The V end lost 3 bases, the J end lost 7 bases, and 12 bases lay between the germline ends.

As for this clonotype: Since a much larger clone is just one base distant, this may be a read error. CDR3 DNA sequence: TGTGCCAGCAGCTCAGGATTACGAGGGAGGACACTCCAAGAGACCCAGTACTTC. The encoded protein is CASSSGLRGRTLQETQYF. The rearrangement joins TRBV28 to TRBJ2-5; maybe TRBD2 (6 bases). The CDR3 sequence is 18 residues long. Trimming left V 6 bases short and J 1 base short, with 24 bases between. Germline V gives CDR1 MDHEN, CDR2 SYDVKM.

This clonotype showed up just a few times. The chain employs TRBV15 and TRBJ1-5; D is uncertain. V lost 3 bases and J 3 bases, leaving 6 bases between the germline ends. The length of the CDR3 is 13 residues. Germline CDR1 is LNHNV and CDR2 is YYDKDF (reference sequence). This CDR3 reads CATSSSYNQPQHF. The CDR3 DNA is TGTGCCACCAGCAGCTCCTACAATCAGCCCCAGCATTTT.